These T cell receptor beta chains were read from a single sample in a study of T-cell reconstitution after alpha-beta-depleted transplantation in children. TCRdb redid the calling of the PCR reads with MiXCR, one entry per CDR3 protein. This sample carries some 600,000 distinct CDR3 sequences, 13% of them seen once, and the ten largest clones take 2% to 2.5%. Source: PBMCs, mostly from graft donor cells, taken 360 days after TCRalphabeta/CD19-depleted stem cell transplant. These receptors originate from a male patient aged 10-17 years who had a stem cell transplant for acute myeloid leukemia, so the T cells may come from the graft donor. CDR3s leave out the opening cysteine and the closing phenylalanine or tryptophan.

j_call cdr3_length v_call cdr3_aa
TRBJ2-1 12 TRBV29-1 SVDPRQTYNEQF
TRBJ2-7 13 TRBV4-2 ASSQRTGGNYEQY
TRBJ2-5 12 TRBV20-1 STSSGGASETQY
TRBJ2-1 12 TRBV2 ASRGNVFVDEQF
TRBJ2-5 14 TRBV9 ASSLRGTGGLETQY
TRBJ1-3 13 TRBV29-1 SVATGSTTGNTIY
TRBJ2-2 14 TRBV12-3/TRBV12-4 ASSPWGWTNTGELF
TRBJ2-3 14 TRBV18 ASSPGTSGMTDTQY
TRBJ2-1 14 TRBV7-6 ASSLALVPLYNEQF
TRBJ2-1 14 TRBV7-3 ASSRAGAAPGNEQF
TRBJ1-5 9 TRBV28 ASRSTQPQH
TRBJ1-5 11 TRBV29-1 SVELQGGQPQH
TRBJ2-5 13 TRBV12-3/TRBV12-4 ASSLGLAGGKTQY
TRBJ2-7 14 TRBV7-2 ASSLAGAGGIYEQY
TRBJ1-5 13 TRBV28 ASSISTGGNQPQH
TRBJ1-5 13 TRBV7-3 ASKQGGEANQPQH
TRBJ2-3 13 TRBV4-3 ASSHSSGSSDTQY
TRBJ2-7 11 TRBV10-3 AISKGQFYEQY
TRBJ2-1 15 TRBV6-4 ASSDPGLAGSYNEQF
TRBJ2-7 14 TRBV28 ASSLGWGQGRIEQY
TRBJ1-2 12 TRBV10-3 AISDRGQSYGYT
TRBJ2-7 13 TRBV20-1 SARAILAARYEQY
TRBJ2-1 11 TRBV7-3 ASSFLRYNEQF
TRBJ1-2 13 TRBV3-1 ASSQEPRGSYGYT
TRBJ2-3 13 TRBV7-9 ASSPGTDITDTQY
TRBJ2-1 14 TRBV12-5 ASGLAQGGSYNEQF
TRBJ2-5 11 TRBV29-1 SVRTGGGETQY
TRBJ1-1 12 TRBV28 ASSPPALNTEAF
TRBJ1-6 12 TRBV28 ASSLGRINSPLH
TRBJ2-1 20 TRBV4-1 ASSQEYVGTGLAGGLLLEQF
TRBJ2-3 11 TRBV20-1 SAQDRVTDTQY
TRBJ2-1 11 TRBV4-3 ASSQTGYNEQF
TRBJ2-1 11 TRBV5-6 ASSLERRDEQF
TRBJ2-7 13 TRBV12-3/TRBV12-4 ASSFLAGRPDEQY
TRBJ2-1 13 TRBV7-3 ASRRRDGYYNEQF
TRBJ2-1 13 TRBV20-1 SVPPLASSYNEQF
TRBJ2-1 16 TRBV3-1 ASSPRLAGVNAYNEQF
TRBJ1-1 11 TRBV30 AWSQGGNTEAF
TRBJ1-5 11 TRBV28 ASRQGGNQPQH
TRBJ2-5 13 TRBV18 ASSLIGAPQETQY
TRBJ1-1 13 TRBV7-9 ASSTTGGWNTEAF
TRBJ2-1 14 TRBV24-1 ATSEASGRTYNEQF
TRBJ2-7 12 TRBV19 ASSIMTSGHEQY